These 26 T cell receptor delta chains originate from one sample sequenced in a study of gamma-delta T cells after stem cell transplantation. TCRdb reanalysed the RT-PCR reads via CATT. The data hold 11,000 or so delta-chain clones, with around 42% observed a single time. The specimen was gamma-delta T cells. Source of these receptors: a human donor. It is not recorded whose cells these are; they may come from a transplant donor.

The rearrangement uses TRDV2 and TRDJ3; TRDD3 agrees at 10 bases. There are 20 residues in the CDR3. The germline V gene encodes CDR1 GEAIGNYY and CDR2 EKD. V was pared by 1 base and J by 3 bases, with 11 bases of the junction left unmatched. CDR3 sequence reads: CACDTRVYWGMIWDTRQMFF. The DNA of the CDR3 is TGTGCCTGTGACACTCGTGTTTACTGGGGGATGATCTGGGACACCCGACAGATGTTTTTC.

By its share, this clone is medium-sized (0.01 to 0.1%). Other DNA sequences from this sample encode an identical CDR3 as well. This chain joins TRDV3 and TRDJ1; possibly TRDD3 for D (6 bases). V was shortened by 5 bases and J by 4 bases, with 20 bases between the two germline ends. CDR1 is TVYSNPD, CDR2 GDNSRS, per germline (reference sequence). The CDR3 contains 14 residues. The CDR3 DNA reads TGTGCCCTTGGGGGGAGGATACACGGCGATAAACTCATCTTT. Encoded protein: CALGGRIHGDKLIF.

The gene calls are TRDV3 and TRDJ1; TRDD3 matches at 7 bases. CDR3 length: 14 residues. Germline CDR1 is TVYSNPD and CDR2 is GDNSRS (reference sequence). The CDR3 sequence is CASNWGGYTDKLIF. The CDR3 nucleotides are TGTGCTTCTAACTGGGGTGGGTACACCGATAAACTCATCTTT.

This clone was counted only a few times. The chain is built from TRDV1 and TRDJ1, with TRDD3 identical over 11 bases. The CDR3 sequence is 17 residues long. Looked up from germline, CDR1 is TSWWSYY and CDR2 is QGS. V shed 3 bases and J 6 bases; nucleotides not matched to a gene: 12. As DNA, the CDR3 is TGTGCTCTTGGGGAGCTTTCCTACTGGGGGATAGTGAATAAACTCATCTTT. Translation: CALGELSYWGIVNKLIF.

Concerning this clone: A much larger clone differs by one base, so this may be a read error. Other DNA variants within this sample encode the same CDR3. This chain connects TRDV2 to TRDJ3, with 11 bases aligning to TRDD3. Germline CDR1 GEAIGNYY, CDR2 EKD. This CDR3 comprises 17 residues. CDR3 loop: CACDTAGGYWDTRQMFF. The DNA for the CDR3 is TGTGCCTGTGACACCGCTGGGGGATACTGGGATACCCGACAGATGTTTTTC.

V and J are TRDV3 and TRDJ1; the D gene is possibly TRDD3 (5 bases). The V gene lost 2 bases and the J gene lost 2 bases, with 12 bases spanning the gap. The CDR3 loop spans 13 amino acids. CDR1 TVYSNPD and CDR2 GDNSRS come from the germline V gene (reference sequence). The CDR3 DNA sequence: TGTGCCTTTCTAGGGGACTTGACCGATAAACTCATCTTT. Its translation: CAFLGDLTDKLIF.

The V gene is TRDV2, the J gene TRDJ1, with 12 bases that match TRDD3. The CDR3 has 19 residues. V dropped 1 base and J dropped 0; count of bases not matched to a gene: 11. Germline loops: CDR1 GEAIGNYY, CDR2 EKD. CDR3 region: CACDTRYWGIHRYTDKLIF. CDR3 DNA sequence: TGTGCCTGTGACACAAGATACTGGGGGATACACCGTTACACCGATAAACTCATCTTT.

The V call is TRDV2, the J call TRDJ3; TRDD3 matches 10 bases. J lost 0 bases, V lost 0 bases, and 13 bases had no gene match. The CDR3 sequence is 22 residues long. CDR1 is GEAIGNYY, CDR2 EKD, per germline. This chain's CDR3 is CACDTYHWGILRSSWDTRQMFF. The DNA for the CDR3 is TGTGCCTGTGACACCTACCACTGGGGGATCCTGCGTAGCTCCTGGGACACCCGACAGATGTTTTTC.

The chain joins TRDV1 to TRDJ1, with TRDD3 matching 9 bases. This CDR3 has 18 amino acids. V was pared by 4 bases and J by 0 bases, with 12 bases of the junction left unmatched. Per germline, CDR1 TSWWSYY and CDR2 QGS. CDR3 sequence reads: CALGGTSTGGPYTDKLIF. The DNA of the CDR3 is TGTGCTCTTGGGGGGACCAGTACTGGGGGACCGTACACCGATAAACTCATCTTT.

This clone was seen only a few times. The chain couples TRDV3 to TRDJ1; 12 nucleotides agree with TRDD3. The CDR3 has 16 residues. V lost 4 bases, J lost 3 bases, and 12 bases stayed unmatched. Germline assignment: CDR1 TVYSNPD and CDR2 GDNSRS (reference sequence). The CDR3 nucleotides read TGTGCCTGCGATATACTGGGGGATACTGGGTCCGATAAACTCATCTTT. Its protein product is CACDILGDTGSDKLIF.

This clone has only a few counts. Other DNA sequences from this sample encode an identical CDR3 as well. This rearrangement joins TRDV1 to TRDJ4; 12 bases line up with TRDD3. CDR1 and CDR2 (germline): TSWWSYY, QGS. V dropped 4 bases and J dropped 3; count of bases not matched to a gene: 18. The CDR3 is made up of 19 amino acids. The DNA for the CDR3 is TGTGCTCTTGGGGGGGCAGTCTACGGACTGGGGGATACTAATGGACCCCTGATCTTT. Its translation is CALGGAVYGLGDTNGPLIF.

The chain links TRDV1 to TRDJ2; 9 bases align to TRDD3. Germline V gene sequence: CDR1 TSWWSYY, CDR2 QGS. V lost 3 bases and J lost 0; bases outside the gene matches: 17. There are 21 residues in the CDR3. CDR3 nucleotides: TGTGCTCTTGGGGAGACCACGCAGTTGGGGGATATGGAGGCTTTGACAGCACAACTCTTCTTT. Translated, it gives CALGETTQLGDMEALTAQLFF.

The sample holds a few counts of this clone. The same CDR3 is also encoded by other DNA sequences in this sample. The rearrangement links TRDV2 to TRDJ3; TRDD3 agrees at 9 bases. The CDR3 length is 20 residues. V lost 0 bases to trimming and J lost 0 bases; unmatched junction nucleotides: 8. CDR1 and CDR2 from the germline V gene are GEAIGNYY and EKD. The CDR3 region has the DNA TGTGCCTGTGACACCCCCGCGGGGGGGATACCCTCCTGGGACACCCGACAGATGTTTTTC. Residues: CACDTPAGGIPSWDTRQMFF.

This clone has just a few counts. The chain employs TRDV1 and TRDJ1; D is uncertain. CDR1 TSWWSYY and CDR2 QGS come from the germline V gene. This CDR3 is built from 14 residues. V was shortened by 0 bases and J by 7 bases, with 12 bases between the two germline ends. CDR3 protein: CALGELHLVGKLIF. The CDR3 DNA sequence: TGTGCTCTTGGGGAACTACACCTAGTAGGTAAACTCATCTTT.

CDR3 nucleotide sequence: TGTGCCTGTGACACTTCGGTACGGGGTAGTTTTACCGATAAACTCATCTTT. Translating it yields CACDTSVRGSFTDKLIF. V usage is TRDV2 and J usage is TRDJ1; D is unclear. This CDR3 has 17 amino acids. From germline, CDR1 is GEAIGNYY and CDR2 EKD. V shed 1 base and J shed 2 bases, with 19 bases lying between them.

This clone has only one observation. The junction shows a germline mismatch at one end, possibly a read error. The V and J genes are TRDV1 and TRDJ1; TRDD3 matches 8 bases. This CDR3 is 23 amino acids long. Germline V lookup: CDR1 TSWWSYY, CDR2 QGS. CDR3 amino acids: CAVGEEWCPFDLGDTPDTDKLIF. Here the CDR3 DNA reads TGTGCTGTTGGGGAAGAATGGTGTCCCTTCGACCTCGGGGATACTCCGGACACCGATAAACTCATCTTT.

This clone turned up a few times. The chain has TRDV1 and TRDJ1; TRDD3 aligns across 11 bases. Trimming cost V 2 bases and J 6 bases; bases outside gene matches: 11. This CDR3 has 17 residues. Looked up from germline, CDR1 is TSWWSYY and CDR2 is QGS. Here the CDR3 DNA reads TGTGCTCTTGGGGAATCATTTGGGGGATACGAGGATAATAAACTCATCTTT. Protein product: CALGESFGGYEDNKLIF.

About this clone: Compared with germline, one end of the junction differs, possibly owing to a read error. The chain links TRDV2 to TRDJ1, with 11 bases aligning to TRDD3. Germline V lookup: CDR1 GEAIGNYY, CDR2 EKD. This CDR3 is 19 amino acids long. Here the CDR3 reads CACDTRTGGYKPYTDNLIF. CDR3 nucleotide sequence: TGTGCCTGTGACACGAGGACTGGGGGATATAAGCCCTACACCGATAACCTCATCTTT.

The chain carries TRDV2 and TRDJ3, with TRDD3 identical over 9 bases. The CDR3 consists of 19 residues. Germline V gives CDR1 GEAIGNYY, CDR2 EKD. V shed 0 bases, J shed 2 bases, and the junction held 7 bases outside the gene matches. The CDR3 DNA sequence: TGTGCCTGTGACACCGGGGGATACCTCGTCCCCTGGGACACCCGACAGATGTTTTTC. This translates into CACDTGGYLVPWDTRQMFF.

This chain uses TRDV2 with TRDJ1; D is possibly TRDD2 (5 bases). V lost 3 bases and J 1 base, leaving 35 bases between the germline ends. Germline CDR1 is GEAIGNYY and CDR2 is EKD. The CDR3 contains 22 residues. The CDR3 region has the DNA TGTGCCTGTGACCCCAGAACCTTCAGCAACGCGGCCAGGGACGGTTTCACCGATAAACTCATCTTT. It translates to CACDPRTFSNAARDGFTDKLIF.

The chain is built from TRDV2 and TRDJ1; 10 positions agree with TRDD3. Per the germline V gene, CDR1 is GEAIGNYY and CDR2 is EKD. The junction had 16 bases not matched to a gene; V was cut back by 7 bases and J by 0 bases. The CDR3 has 18 residues. CDR3 DNA: TGTGCCTGGGACTACTGGGGGATCCTTCCCGAAAACACCGATAAACTCATCTTT. Translation gives CAWDYWGILPENTDKLIF.

The V gene is TRDV3, the J gene TRDJ1; D remains unclear. Germline CDR1 reads TVYSNPD; CDR2 reads GDNSRS (reference sequence). The CDR3 runs to 13 residues. The germline V and J ends were trimmed by 4 bases and 2 bases, with 14 bases remaining between them. The CDR3, as DNA: TGTGCCTGCCAACTACGGGGTACCGATAAACTCATCTTT. Translated: CACQLRGTDKLIF.

To note about this clone: A much larger clone differs by one base, so this may be a read error. The chain carries TRDV2 and TRDJ1; D is uncertain. CDR1 is GEAIGNYY and CDR2 is EKD in the germline V gene. This CDR3 contains 14 residues. CDR3 DNA sequence: TGTGCCTGTGACAAAGGGACGTACACCGATAAACGCATCTTT. Amino acid sequence: CACDKGTYTDKRIF.

Worth noting for this clone: A single base separates this from a much larger clone, so it may be a read error. The chain is built from TRDV2 and TRDJ3; 9 positions match TRDD3. The V gene end was trimmed by 3 bases and the J gene end by 0 bases; junction bases not matched to a gene: 5. CDR1 GEAIGNYY and CDR2 EKD come from the germline V gene. This CDR3 has 18 residues. In DNA form, the CDR3 reads TGTGCCTGTGACGTACTGGGGGAGCACTCCTGGGACACCCGACAGATGTTTTTC. This gives the protein CACDVLGEHSWDTRQMFF.

This clone was observed a handful of times. A read error may account for a junction end that differs from germline. The V and J genes are TRDV2 and TRDJ3, with 12 bases identical to TRDD3. This CDR3 spans 21 amino acids. Germline-derived CDR1 and CDR2 are GEAIGNYY and EKD. The CDR3 sequence: CARDHRRVLGDTQWDTRQMFF. The CDR3 DNA is TGTGCCCGTGACCACCGGAGGGTACTGGGGGATACCCAATGGGACACCCGACAGATGTTTTTC.

In the case of this clone: A much more abundant neighbour one base away suggests this may be a read error. The rearrangement uses TRDV3 and TRDJ1; TRDD3 matches at 9 bases. The germline CDR1 and CDR2 sequences are TVYSNPD and GDNSRS (reference sequence). The CDR3 is 18 residues long. The J segment lost 1 base and the V segment lost 3 bases, leaving 18 bases of the junction unmatched. The CDR3 DNA sequence: TGTGCCTTAGAAGGCTACTGGGGGAGAAGGCGGTGCACCGATAAACTCATCTTT. Amino acid sequence: CALEGYWGRRRCTDKLIF.